Listed below are T cell receptor beta chains from one sample, sequenced in a study of shared clonotypes between healthy human individuals. The data were produced by immunoSEQ multiplex PCR, yet TCRdb's version contains in-frame clones alone and is incomplete. The sample carries more than 2 million clones, 95% recorded once. Sequenced sample: naive CD4+ T cells sorted from blood. The receptors originated from a man aged 18-30 years in good health. Each CDR3 is given with its conserved first and last residue. The D gene is left open where the match is weak. Clone size, where shown, is once, few, many, or a class for clones that have expanded.

>-|TRBV28|-|TRBJ1-2
CASSSTRAGVYGYTF
TGTGCCAGCAGCTCTACCAGGGCGGGGGTCTATGGCTACACCTTC
>-|TRBV10-2|TRBD1|TRBJ1-5
CASSEWTGWGIGQPQHF
TGCGCCAGCAGTGAGTGGACAGGGTGGGGTATCGGTCAGCCCCAGCATTTT
>-|TRBV5-1|-|TRBJ1-5
CASSLGEINSGQPQHF
TGCGCCAGCAGCTTGGGTGAGATTAATAGCGGTCAGCCCCAGCATTTT
>-|TRBV19|-|TRBJ1-1
CASSGGLTEAFF
TGTGCCAGTAGCGGAGGGTTGACTGAAGCTTTCTTT
>once|TRBV19|TRBD1|TRBJ1-4
CASSRGQFTNEKLFF
TGTGCCAGTAGTAGGGGACAGTTCACTAATGAAAAACTGTTTTTT
>-|TRBV2|TRBD2|TRBJ2-7
CASDTSGYEQYF
TGTGCCAGCGATACTAGCGGCTACGAGCAGTACTTC
>-|TRBV30|-|TRBJ2-7
CAWSGGMGSYEQYF
TGTGCCTGGAGTGGCGGGATGGGATCCTACGAGCAGTACTTC
>-|TRBV10-3|TRBD1|TRBJ1-5
CAISPQGEAQPQHF
TGTGCCATCAGTCCACAGGGGGAGGCTCAGCCCCAGCATTTT
>-|TRBV2|TRBD1|TRBJ2-5
CASSRDRGVQETQYF
TGTGCCAGCAGTCGGGACAGGGGGGTTCAAGAGACCCAGTACTTC
>-|TRBV27|TRBD1|TRBJ2-7
CASSLSDRGPYEQYF
TGTGCCAGCAGTTTATCGGACAGGGGGCCTTACGAGCAGTACTTC
>-|TRBV19|-|TRBJ1-5
CASFDSGIYGQPQHF
TGTGCCAGTTTCGACAGCGGAATATACGGACAGCCCCAGCATTTT
>-|TRBV4-3|TRBD1|TRBJ2-5
CASSQDRTGGVKTQYF
TGCGCCAGCAGCCAAGATAGAACAGGGGGCGTTAAGACCCAGTACTTC
>-|TRBV30|-|TRBJ1-6
CAWSLETGSSYNSPLHF
TGTGCCTGGAGCTTAGAAACCGGGAGCTCCTATAATTCACCCCTCCACTTT
>-|TRBV6-4|TRBD2|TRBJ2-1
CASRRTSGNNEQFF
TGTGCCAGCAGGAGGACTAGCGGGAACAATGAGCAGTTCTTC
>-|TRBV19|TRBD1|TRBJ1-5
CASRSLGQSNQPQHF
TGTGCCAGTAGATCGCTGGGACAGAGCAATCAGCCCCAGCATTTT
>-|TRBV29-1|-|TRBJ2-5
CSVRGGPEETQYF
TGCAGCGTTAGGGGGGGGCCAGAGGAGACCCAGTACTTC
>-|TRBV15|-|TRBJ1-4
CATSRDQGAHNEKLFF
TGTGCCACCAGCAGAGATCAAGGGGCCCATAATGAAAAACTGTTTTTT
>-|TRBV9|-|TRBJ1-2
CASSLGTKVMGYTF
TGTGCCAGCAGCCTCGGGACTAAAGTTATGGGCTACACCTTC
>-|TRBV28|TRBD2|TRBJ2-7
CASSLISGGALSAEQYF
TGTGCCAGCAGTTTAATTAGCGGGGGGGCTCTTTCGGCCGAGCAGTACTTC
>-|TRBV7-6|TRBD2|TRBJ2-7
CASSLGLGLAGEQYF
TGTGCCAGCAGCTTAGGTCTGGGACTAGCGGGCGAGCAGTACTTC
>-|TRBV11-2|-|TRBJ1-5
CASSLGGTFNQPQHF
TGTGCCAGCAGCTTAGGGGGGACATTCAATCAGCCCCAGCATTTT
>-|TRBV27|-|TRBJ1-6
CASNPDSPANSPLHF
TGTGCCAGCAACCCCGACAGCCCGGCCAATTCACCCCTCCACTTT
>-|TRBV4-2|TRBD1|TRBJ1-5
CASSQEPSGGQPQHF
TGTGCCAGCAGCCAAGAACCATCAGGGGGCCAGCCCCAGCATTTT
>-|TRBV15|TRBD1|TRBJ1-6
CATSNRQGNNSPLHF
TGTGCCACCAGCAATAGACAGGGGAATAATTCACCCCTCCACTTT
>-|TRBV5-1|TRBD2|TRBJ2-5
CASSPSGVETQYF
TGCGCCAGCAGCCCTAGCGGGGTAGAGACCCAGTACTTC
>-|TRBV11-3|-|TRBJ2-3
CASSLDPGQDTQYF
TGTGCCAGCAGCTTAGATCCGGGGCAGGATACGCAGTATTTT
>-|TRBV5-1|TRBD1|TRBJ2-1
CASRLTGGDLNEQFF
TGCGCCAGCAGGTTGACAGGGGGCGATTTGAATGAGCAGTTCTTC
>-|TRBV9|-|TRBJ2-5
CASSTLTGTLQETQYF
TGTGCCAGCAGCACCTTGACAGGGACTCTCCAAGAGACCCAGTACTTC
>-|TRBV18|TRBD2|TRBJ2-7
CASSPSASGTYEQYF
TGTGCCAGCTCACCATCGGCTAGCGGGACCTACGAGCAGTACTTC
>-|TRBV29-1|-|TRBJ1-3
CSVEQGGNTIYF
TGCAGCGTTGAACAGGGAGGAAACACCATATATTTT
>-|TRBV28|TRBD1|TRBJ2-2
CATSRGTVNTGELFF
TGTGCCACTTCCCGAGGGACAGTCAACACCGGGGAGCTGTTTTTT
>once|TRBV7-6|-|TRBJ2-1
CASSVRRGEQFF
TGTGCCAGCAGCGTCCGACGGGGTGAGCAGTTCTTC
>-|TRBV5-1|-|TRBJ1-4
CASSFGVQGGEKLFF
TGCGCCAGCAGCTTTGGTGTACAGGGCGGTGAAAAACTGTTTTTT
>-|TRBV28|-|TRBJ1-5
CASSFVVVTQPQHF
TGTGCCAGCAGTTTTGTGGTCGTCACTCAGCCCCAGCATTTT
>-|TRBV28|-|TRBJ2-7
CASNVPGKDEQYF
TGTGCCAGCAACGTCCCCGGGAAGGACGAGCAGTACTTC
>-|TRBV11-3|TRBD1|TRBJ2-1
CASSLFGDRGTNEQFF
TGTGCCAGCAGCTTATTCGGGGACAGGGGCACCAATGAGCAGTTCTTC
>-|TRBV21-1|-|TRBJ1-4
CASSKDSGGSEKLFF
TGTGCCAGCAGCAAAGACTCAGGGGGAAGTGAAAAACTGTTTTTT
>-|TRBV5-4|TRBD2|TRBJ2-5
CASSTLGGELAETQYF
TGTGCCAGCAGCACGCTTGGGGGGGAACTAGCAGAGACCCAGTACTTC
>-|TRBV6-1|-|TRBJ2-5
CASKSGATGETQYF
TGTGCCAGCAAGTCCGGGGCCACCGGGGAGACCCAGTACTTC
>-|TRBV25-1|TRBD1|TRBJ1-1
CASSEDRGNTEAFF
TGTGCCAGCAGTGAAGACAGGGGCAACACTGAAGCTTTCTTT
>-|TRBV30|-|TRBJ2-1
CAWSGRPGRATPYNEQFF
TGTGCCTGGAGTGGACGACCTGGGCGGGCGACCCCCTACAATGAGCAGTTCTTC
>-|TRBV7-3|-|TRBJ2-2
CASSYDRGGTGELFF
TGTGCCAGCAGCTACGACAGGGGAGGGACCGGGGAGCTGTTTTTT
>-|TRBV6-1|TRBD1|TRBJ1-1
CASSDWDRKNTEAFF
TGTGCCAGCAGTGACTGGGACAGAAAGAACACTGAAGCTTTCTTT
>once|TRBV2|TRBD2|TRBJ2-3
CASSEGGLARTQYF
TGTGCCAGCAGTGAAGGGGGACTAGCGAGAACGCAGTATTTT
>-|TRBV5-1|-|TRBJ1-6
CASSLVGGYSPLHF
TGCGCCAGCAGCTTGGTCGGGGGTTACTCACCCCTCCACTTT
>-|TRBV20-1|TRBD2|TRBJ2-1
CSALGGVEQFF
TGCAGTGCTTTGGGAGGGGTCGAGCAGTTCTTC
>-|TRBV10-1|-|TRBJ1-1
CASSPHRVGNTEAFF
TGCGCCAGCAGTCCTCATAGGGTTGGGAACACTGAAGCTTTCTTT
>-|TRBV7-6|TRBD2|TRBJ2-1
CASSKREGYNEQFF
TGTGCCAGCAGTAAGCGGGAGGGGTACAATGAGCAGTTCTTC
>-|TRBV10-3|-|TRBJ2-3
CAISEGSDTQYF
TGTGCCATCAGTGAGGGGTCAGATACGCAGTATTTT
>-|TRBV18|-|TRBJ2-7
CASSRTPSGHNSYEQYF
TGTGCCAGCTCACGGACTCCGTCGGGACATAACTCCTACGAGCAGTACTTC